This is a list of T cell receptor beta chains from one sample in a study of blood T cell repertoires in COVID-19. Sequencing was performed with immunoSEQ multiplex PCR; in TCRdb, only in-frame clones are kept and a portion is missing. This table holds some 56,000 clones, 70% to 90% found once. Sequencing input: peripheral blood. The receptors stem from a human donor in a cohort sampled during active COVID-19. CDR3s include the opening cysteine and the closing phenylalanine or tryptophan. Each record gives: J gene, D gene, clone size, V gene, CDR3 length, CDR3 DNA, CDR3 protein. A D gene is named only where the DNA matches it firmly. Only part of the rows carry a size: once, few, many, or a class if the clone is expanded.

TRBJ2-3 . . TRBV9 17 TGTGCCAGCAGCACCACCCTGCAGGGGAGAGGCACAGATACGCAGTATTTT CASSTTLQGRGTDTQYF
TRBJ1-2 . . TRBV7-2 14 TGTGCCAGCAGCAACAGGGTAGCTAACTATGGCTACACCTTC CASSNRVANYGYTF
TRBJ2-3 . . TRBV5-1 15 TGCGCCAGCAAGACAGCTCTAGTCCCCACAGATACGCAGTATTTT CASKTALVPTDTQYF
TRBJ2-3 TRBD2 once TRBV29-1 15 TGCAGCGTTGTACCGAGCGGGGGAGTAGCAGATACGCAGTATTTT CSVVPSGGVADTQYF
TRBJ1-1 . few TRBV30 10 TGTGCCTGGTCACAGGAAAAAGCTTTCTTT CAWSQEKAFF
TRBJ1-2 TRBD1 . TRBV28 15 TGTGCCAGCAGTCCCTCCTCCAGGACAGGGTACGGCTACACCTTC CASSPSSRTGYGYTF
TRBJ1-3 . . TRBV4-1 14 TGCGCCAGCACCCCCAGGGAAGGAGGAAACACCATATATTTT CASTPREGGNTIYF
TRBJ2-6 . . TRBV4-3 19 TGCGCCAGCAGCCAAGAGTTAGGCCAGGTGAACTCTGGGGCCAACGTCCTGACTTTC CASSQELGQVNSGANVLTF
TRBJ2-3 TRBD2 . TRBV20-1 15 TGCAGTGCTAGTCGACTAGCAGTTATCACAGATACGCAGTATTTT CSASRLAVITDTQYF
TRBJ2-7 TRBD1 . TRBV7-9 13 TGTGCCAGCAGCTCGCAGGGGGCGAGGGAGCAGTACTTC CASSSQGAREQYF
TRBJ2-7 TRBD1 . TRBV7-9 13 TGTGCCAGCAGCAGAAGGACAGGGGCCGAGCAGTACTTC CASSRRTGAEQYF
TRBJ2-2 . once TRBV9 15 TGTGCCAGCAGCGTAGAACAGACGGTCACCGGGGAGCTGTTTTTT CASSVEQTVTGELFF
TRBJ1-5 . . TRBV25-1 16 TGTGCCAGCACCGACATTCGGGGGGGGGACGGCCAGCCCCAGCATTTT CASTDIRGGDGQPQHF
TRBJ1-6 . . TRBV4-3 16 TGCGCCAGCAGCCAAGGATTTGAGTGGGCAAATTCACCCCTCCACTTT CASSQGFEWANSPLHF
TRBJ2-7 . . TRBV6-2/TRBV6-3 13 TGTGCCAGCAGTTCCGCGGTCATCTACGAGCAGTACTTC CASSSAVIYEQYF
TRBJ2-5 TRBD1 . TRBV6-2/TRBV6-3 15 TGTGCCAGCAGCGGGACAGGGGTTCTTAGGGTGACCCAGTACTTC CASSGTGVLRVTQYF
TRBJ2-7 TRBD1 . TRBV6-5 13 TGTGCCAGCATCGCGACAGGGGCCTACGAGCAGTACTTC CASIATGAYEQYF
TRBJ2-2 . . TRBV9 14 TGTGCCAGCAGCGACACCCCGAACACCGGGGAGCTGTTTTTT CASSDTPNTGELFF
TRBJ2-7 . . TRBV19 15 TGTGCCAGTAGTATAGACCCGGACAGTCGCTACGAGCAGTACTTC CASSIDPDSRYEQYF
TRBJ1-1 . . TRBV3-1/TRBV3-2 14 TGTGCCAGCAGCCAACTACAGGGGAACACTGAAGCTTTCTTT CASSQLQGNTEAFF
TRBJ1-2 . . TRBV7-8 15 TGTGCCAGCAGCTTAATTGACAGGACAAACTATGGCTACACCTTC CASSLIDRTNYGYTF
TRBJ2-2 TRBD1 . TRBV3-1/TRBV3-2 16 TGTGCCAGCAGCCCCCAGGACAGGGGGCATAGCGGGGAGCTGTTTTTT CASSPQDRGHSGELFF
TRBJ2-7 . . TRBV5-1 14 TGCGCCAGCAGCTTCGGATGGGGGCTCTACGAGCAGTACTTC CASSFGWGLYEQYF
TRBJ2-1 TRBD2 . TRBV3-1/TRBV3-2 17 TGTGCCAGCAGCCGGATGGGACTAGCGGGGGGAGTCAATGAGCAGTTCTTC CASSRMGLAGGVNEQFF
TRBJ2-7 TRBD2 . TRBV7-2 14 TGTGCCAGCAGCTTCTCGGGGGGGCCTTACGAGCAGTACTTC CASSFSGGPYEQYF
TRBJ1-6 . . TRBV28 18 TGTGCCAGCAGTGGGGGGTCTGCAGGGTACTTATATAATTCACCCCTCCACTTT CASSGGSAGYLYNSPLHF
TRBJ2-1 TRBD2 . TRBV7-2 14 TGTGCCAGCAGCTTAAACAGCGGGGGAAATGAGCAGTTCTTC CASSLNSGGNEQFF
TRBJ2-7 TRBD2 . TRBV9 18 TGTGCCAGCAGCGTATCAGCGGGGGGTTCCGGCTTACACTACGAGCAGTACTTC CASSVSAGGSGLHYEQYF
TRBJ1-2 . . TRBV6-5 14 TGTGCCAGCAGCACACAGGGATTCTTGTCTGGCTACACCTTC CASSTQGFLSGYTF
TRBJ1-2 . . TRBV10-2 12 TGCGCCAGCAGTGAAAACATCTATGGCTACACCTTC CASSENIYGYTF
TRBJ1-6 . . TRBV9 14 TGTGCCAGCAGCGTCCAAGGGGATAATTCACCCCTCCACTTT CASSVQGDNSPLHF
TRBJ2-3 . . TRBV7-9 16 TGTGCCAGCAGCTTAGAACGGGGGGCACTCACAGATACGCAGTATTTT CASSLERGALTDTQYF
TRBJ1-5 TRBD1 once TRBV19 18 TGTGCCAGTATGGGGAAACAGGGGTCCCCTTATAGCAATCAGCCCCAGCATTTT CASMGKQGSPYSNQPQHF
TRBJ1-2 TRBD1 . TRBV19 13 TGTGCCAGTAGCTGGACAGGGGGCCGTGGCTACACCTTC CASSWTGGRGYTF
TRBJ1-1 TRBD1 . TRBV6-2/TRBV6-3 14 TGTGCCAGCAGTCGGGACAGCTTGAACACTGAAGCTTTCTTT CASSRDSLNTEAFF
TRBJ1-5 . medium-sized TRBV4-3 15 TGCGCCAGCAGCCTTAACAGGGCCCTCAATCAGCCCCAGCATTTT CASSLNRALNQPQHF
TRBJ2-3 . . TRBV6-5 15 TGTGCCAGCAGTTACTCCCACGGAGACACAGATACGCAGTATTTT CASSYSHGDTDTQYF